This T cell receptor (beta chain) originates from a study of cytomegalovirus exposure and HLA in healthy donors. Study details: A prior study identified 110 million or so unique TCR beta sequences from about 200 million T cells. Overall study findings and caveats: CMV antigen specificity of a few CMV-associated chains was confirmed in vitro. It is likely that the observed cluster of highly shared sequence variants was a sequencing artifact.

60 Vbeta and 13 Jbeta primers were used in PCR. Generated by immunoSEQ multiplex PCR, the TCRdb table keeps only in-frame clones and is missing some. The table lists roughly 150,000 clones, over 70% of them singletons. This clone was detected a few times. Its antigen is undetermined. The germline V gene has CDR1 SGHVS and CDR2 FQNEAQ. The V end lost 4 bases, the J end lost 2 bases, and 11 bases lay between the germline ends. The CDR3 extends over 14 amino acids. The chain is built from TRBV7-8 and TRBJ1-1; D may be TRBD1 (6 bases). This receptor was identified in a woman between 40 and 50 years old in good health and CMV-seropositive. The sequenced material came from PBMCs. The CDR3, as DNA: TGTGCCAGCAGCTCCGGACAGCGTAACACTGAAGCTTTCTTT. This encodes CASSSGQRNTEAFF. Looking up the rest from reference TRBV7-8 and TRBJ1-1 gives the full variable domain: GAGVSQSPRYKVAKRGQDVALRCDPISGHVSLFWYQQALGQGPEFLTYFQNEAQLDKSGLPSDRFFAERPEGSVSTLKIQRTQQEDSAVYLCASSSGQRNTEAFFGQGTRLTVV.